Following are 28 T cell receptor beta chains from one sample sequenced in a study of blood T cell repertoires in COVID-19. The method was immunoSEQ multiplex PCR; TCRdb's version includes in-frame clones alone and lacks a portion of them. The sample holds fewer than 120,000 clones; 60% to 80% are singletons and the top ten take roughly 17%. Input material: peripheral blood. These receptor sequences come from a woman over 75 with active or convalescent COVID-19.

This rearrangement joins TRBV27 to TRBJ1-1; TRBD1 matches at 7 bases. In germline, CDR1 is MNHEY, CDR2 SMNVEV (reference sequence). With 3 bases clipped from V and 5 bases from J, the junction kept 6 bases outside the gene matches. The CDR3 extends over 14 amino acids. DNA of the CDR3: TGTGCCAGCAGTTTTTCTAGGGGGCTGACTGAAGCTTTCTTT. Translation: CASSFSRGLTEAFF.

The chain carries TRBV16 and TRBJ1-1, with D possibly being TRBD1 (5 bases). The CDR3 is made up of 12 amino acids. V was cut by 3 bases and J by 7 bases, with 9 bases left in between. CDR1 is KGHSY, CDR2 FQNENV, per germline. This CDR3 reads CASSQQGYEAFF. CDR3 in DNA: TGTGCCAGCAGCCAGCAGGGTTATGAAGCTTTCTTT. Based on the CDR3 plus reference TRBV16 and TRBJ1-1, the full variable domain is GEEVAQTPKHLVRGEGQKAKLYCAPIKGHSYVFWYQQVLKNEFKFLISFQNENVFDETGMPKERFSAKCLPNSPCSLEIQATKLEDSAVYFCASSQQGYEAFFGQGTRLTVV.

The chain links TRBV10-3 to TRBJ2-1; D gene unclear. The CDR3 has 15 amino acids. Germline values: CDR1 ENHRY, CDR2 SYGVKD. Trimming stripped 3 bases from V and 0 bases from J, with 9 bases between. CDR3 sequence: CAISDRESSYNEQFF. The DNA of the CDR3 is TGTGCCATCAGTGATCGTGAGAGCTCCTACAATGAGCAGTTCTTC.

The rearrangement joins TRBV3-1 (or the pseudogene TRBV3-2) to TRBJ2-7, with 8 bases that match TRBD1. CDR3 size: 19 residues. The germline CDR1 and CDR2 sequences are LGHDT and YNNKEL (reference sequence). The V gene end was trimmed by 0 bases and the J gene end by 2 bases; junction bases not matched to a gene: 15. The CDR3 DNA reads as TGTGCCAGCAGCCAAGATTGGGGATGGGGACAGGTAACCACCTACGAGCAGTACTTC. Residues: CASSQDWGWGQVTTYEQYF.

The CDR3 nucleotides are TGTGCCAGCAGCTTAATGGGACAGTATGAGCAGTTCTTC. Translating gives CASSLMGQYEQFF. This chain uses TRBV7-2 with TRBJ2-1; TRBD1 aligns across 7 bases. J lost 8 bases, V lost 2 bases, and 3 bases had no gene match. The germline CDR1 and CDR2 sequences are SGHTA and FQGNSA. The CDR3 sequence is 13 residues long.

The rearrangement uses TRBV20-1 and TRBJ1-5; 7 bases fit TRBD1. J lost 5 bases, V lost 3 bases, and 4 bases had no gene match. The germline V gene has CDR1 DFQATT and CDR2 SNEGSKA (reference sequence). The CDR3 runs 13 residues. The CDR3 DNA sequence: TGCAGTGCTAGTCTCGACAGGGATCAGCCCCAGCATTTT. As protein: CSASLDRDQPQHF.

The chain is built from TRBV5-4 and TRBJ2-7, with 9 bases fitting TRBD2. V trimming: 0 bases; J trimming: 2 bases; junction bases outside the gene matches: 6. The CDR3 sequence is 16 residues long. Germline assignment: CDR1 SGHNT and CDR2 YYREEE (reference sequence). The CDR3 loop reads CASSLDAGGGTYEQYF. DNA of the CDR3: TGTGCCAGCAGCTTGGATGCGGGAGGGGGAACCTACGAGCAGTACTTC.

This clone is a singleton in its sample. The V call is TRBV13, the J call TRBJ2-3; maybe TRBD2 (6 bases). The germline gives CDR1 PRHDT, CDR2 FYEKMQ (reference sequence). Trimming removed 3 bases from V and 1 base from J, with 17 bases in between. The CDR3 is 17 residues long. CDR3 DNA: TGTGCCAGCAGCTTCTCAAGGTGGCGGGGTCGCACAGATACGCAGTATTTT. Amino acids: CASSFSRWRGRTDTQYF.

V and J are TRBV28 and TRBJ2-6, with 7 bases fitting TRBD1. CDR1 is MDHEN, CDR2 SYDVKM, per germline. The ends lost 3 bases at V and 0 bases at J; junction bases unmatched: 2. CDR3 length: 16 residues. For the CDR3, the DNA is TGTGCCAGCAGTTTCAGGGGGAACTCTGGGGCCAACGTCCTGACTTTC. Its translation: CASSFRGNSGANVLTF.

This clone has just one count. The gene calls are TRBV29-1 and TRBJ1-2; tentatively, D is TRBD1 (5 bases). Germline CDR1 is SQVTM and CDR2 is ANQGSEA. Between the trimmed V and J ends, which lost 7 bases and 8 bases, there was a span of 17 bases. This CDR3 region has 12 residues. The CDR3 DNA follows: TGCAGCGGCCGGGACGCGGCGGGAGGCTACACCTTC. Protein product: CSGRDAAGGYTF.

The rearrangement joins TRBV9 to TRBJ2-1; D is unclear. The germline V and J ends were trimmed by 3 bases and 0 bases, with 10 bases remaining between them. Germline-derived CDR1 and CDR2 are SGDLS and YYNGEE. The CDR3 totals 15 residues. This CDR3 reads CASSERASSYNEQFF. CDR3 coding DNA: TGTGCCAGCAGCGAGCGAGCGTCCTCCTACAATGAGCAGTTCTTC.

This chain connects TRBV9 to TRBJ2-2; D is possibly TRBD2 (6 bases). With 1 base removed from V and 6 bases from J, the gap between germline ends came to 13 bases. CDR1 and CDR2 (germline): SGDLS, YYNGEE. There are 15 residues in the CDR3. As DNA, the CDR3 is TGTGCCAGCAGCGTAAGAGGGACTTTACCCGGGGAGCTGTTTTTT. Amino acid sequence: CASSVRGTLPGELFF.

With regard to this clone: An end of the junction does not agree with germline; a read error may underlie this. The rearrangement joins TRBV7-9 to TRBJ2-7, with 9 bases aligning to TRBD1. This CDR3 region has 16 residues. Germline V lookup: CDR1 SEHNR, CDR2 FQNEAQ (reference sequence). The DNA for the CDR3 is TGTGCCAGCAGTTTAGCTCCCACAGGGGGCTTCTACGAGCAGTACTTC. Its translation: CASSLAPTGGFYEQYF.

The V gene is TRBV2, the J gene TRBJ2-7; D perhaps matches TRBD2 (5 bases). This CDR3 spans 14 amino acids. Deletions cut 7 bases from V and 0 bases from J, with 13 bases between. From germline, CDR1 is SNHLY and CDR2 FYNNEI. CDR3 DNA sequence: TGTGCCAGCACGACGGACTTTAGCTCCTACGAGCAGTACTTC. Its protein product is CASTTDFSSYEQYF.

The DNA for the CDR3 is TGTGCCAGCAGGCGCAGGTTAGGACAGGGGAACACCGGGGAGCTGTTTTTT. The encoded protein is CASRRRLGQGNTGELFF. This rearrangement joins TRBV7-8 to TRBJ2-2, with TRBD1 matching over 8 bases. V lost 6 bases and J lost 1; bases outside the gene matches: 10. The germline CDR1 and CDR2 sequences are SGHVS and FQNEAQ. The CDR3 is made up of 17 amino acids.

The chain uses TRBV5-1 and TRBJ1-1; D might be TRBD1 (5 bases). V lost 0 bases to trimming and J lost 1 base, with 13 bases between them. The CDR3 contains 16 residues. Germline CDR1 reads SGHRS; CDR2 reads YFSETQ. CDR3 in amino acids: CASSLDGAGGNTEAFF. The CDR3 coding sequence is TGCGCCAGCAGCTTGGACGGCGCCGGGGGGAACACTGAAGCTTTCTTT.

This sequence joins TRBV29-1 and TRBJ2-1, with 7 bases identical to TRBD2. With 3 bases clipped from V and 0 bases from J, the junction kept 8 bases outside the gene matches. The CDR3 length is 16 residues. In germline, CDR1 is SQVTM, CDR2 ANQGSEA. CDR3 region: CSVEGQRGSSYNEQFF. The CDR3 nucleotides are TGCAGCGTTGAGGGTCAGCGGGGAAGCTCCTACAATGAGCAGTTCTTC.

The rearrangement uses TRBV28 and TRBJ2-7; 9 nucleotides agree with TRBD1. Trimming cost V 5 bases and J 2 bases; bases outside gene matches: 7. This CDR3 is 15 amino acids long. The germline V gene encodes CDR1 MDHEN and CDR2 SYDVKM. CDR3: CASSVGGQGTYEQYF. The CDR3 nucleotides are TGTGCCAGCAGTGTAGGCGGACAGGGGACCTACGAGCAGTACTTC.

The V call is TRBV5-4, the J call TRBJ2-7; TRBD2 matches at 13 bases. This CDR3 comprises 16 residues. Germline V gene data show CDR1 as SGHNT and CDR2 as YYREEE (reference sequence). The ends lost 3 bases at V and 4 bases at J; junction bases unmatched: 7. The CDR3 DNA follows: TGTGCCAGCAGCTCCCGACTAGCGGGAGGATTGTACGAGCAGTACTTC. Protein: CASSSRLAGGLYEQYF.

The chain uses TRBV21-1 and TRBJ2-1; TRBD1 is the table's D call and was not checked against the DNA. TRBV21-1 is a pseudogene segment. This CDR3 comprises 16 residues. The CDR3 region is CASSKVQLPGGNEQFF. CDR3 nucleotides: TGTGCCAGCAGCAAAGTGCAGTTACCAGGGGGCAATGAGCAGTTCTTC.

The chain joins TRBV18 to TRBJ1-2, with D possibly being TRBD1 (5 bases). CDR1 is KGHSH, CDR2 LQKENI, per germline. Between the trimmed V and J ends, which lost 3 bases and 2 bases, there was a span of 10 bases. CDR3 length: 14 residues. The CDR3 protein is CASSPREGNYGYTF. Written as DNA, the CDR3 is TGTGCCAGCTCACCTAGGGAGGGGAACTATGGCTACACCTTC.

The chain recombines TRBV27 with TRBJ1-5; D is undetermined. V lost 7 bases, J lost 10 bases, and 20 bases lay in between. The CDR3 is 14 amino acids. Per germline, CDR1 MNHEY and CDR2 SMNVEV (reference sequence). The CDR3 nucleotides are TGTGCCAGCACCTTCGGGAGGAACGTGAGACCCCAGCATTTT. It yields the protein CASTFGRNVRPQHF.

This clone came up a few times. The V gene is TRBV2, the J gene TRBJ1-2; D remains unclear. The CDR3 has 17 residues. Germline CDR1 is SNHLY and CDR2 is FYNNEI. Deletions cut 5 bases from V and 8 bases from J, with 27 bases between. CDR3 DNA sequence: TGTGCCAGCAGTTTCGATTGGTCCCCCCGGCTTCCGGGGGGCTACACCTTC. Protein product: CASSFDWSPRLPGGYTF.

CDR3 protein: CASSLGQGEDIQYF. The CDR3 nucleotides read TGTGCCAGCAGCTTAGGACAGGGGGAGGACATTCAGTACTTC. The chain recombines TRBV11-3 with TRBJ2-4; 9 nucleotides line up with TRBD1. The CDR3 consists of 14 residues. In germline, CDR1 is SGHNT, CDR2 YENEEA. The V and J ends lost 1 base and 8 bases, in that order; junction bases with no gene match: 3.

J is TRBJ2-7 and V is TRBV7-6; TRBD2 matches 7 bases. CDR1 and CDR2 (germline): SGHVS, FNYEAQ. V shed 1 base and J 1 base; nucleotides not matched to a gene: 7. CDR3 size: 16 residues. The CDR3 reads CASSLVPTSSSYEQYF. CDR3 in DNA: TGTGCCAGCAGCTTAGTGCCGACTAGCTCTTCCTACGAGCAGTACTTC.

V and J are TRBV18 and TRBJ2-7; 7 nucleotides match TRBD1. Germline loops: CDR1 KGHSH, CDR2 LQKENI. V shed 3 bases, J shed 3 bases, and the junction held 5 bases outside the gene matches. CDR3 length: 14 amino acids. The CDR3 protein is CASSPRGQGYEQYF. The CDR3, as DNA: TGTGCCAGCTCACCTAGGGGGCAGGGCTACGAGCAGTACTTC.

V usage is TRBV11-2 and J usage is TRBJ2-7, with 9 bases that match TRBD1. After removal of 0 bases from V and 5 bases from J, the junction contained 11 bases not matched to a gene. Germline CDR1 is SGHAT and CDR2 is FQNNGV. The CDR3 is 17 residues long. The CDR3 loop reads CASSLDRTGTGYHEQYF. The CDR3 nucleotides are TGTGCCAGCAGCTTAGATAGGACCGGGACAGGGTACCACGAGCAGTACTTC.

The V call is TRBV12-3 or TRBV12-4, the J call TRBJ1-3; unclear D gene. Trimming took 3 bases from V and 4 from J, leaving 4 bases between them. The CDR3 runs to 12 residues. CDR3 region: CASSFQGNTIYF. The CDR3 nucleotides read TGTGCCAGCAGTTTCCAAGGAAACACCATATATTTT.